This T cell receptor (beta chain) originates from a study of spatial heterogeneity in lung cancer (dated by TCRdb to between 2018 and 2021). General notes on the study: Beta-chain transcripts were consistently detected in greater numbers than alpha-chain transcripts, which likely reflects a higher abundance of beta-chain transcripts. In the raw uncorrected reads, each unique combination of TCR and UMI appeared more than ten times on average. The study quantitatively compared TCR alpha and beta repertoires across multiple tumor regions, matched nontumor lung and blood in non-small cell lung cancer. Nonsynonymous mutation counts, determined by whole-exome sequencing of tumor tissue, were related to TCR repertoire features. At surgery, around 200 tumor regions, approximately 64 matched nontumor lung samples and 56 PBMC samples were TCR-sequenced for both alpha and beta chains. Beyond this particular receptor, the publication reports: Ubiquitous expanded tumor TCRs showed up in blood more often at tumor resection than at routine follow-up. Additional single-cell paired TCR alpha and beta sequencing was considered necessary to confirm, at a functional level, the hypothesis that regional TCRs recognize regional mutations.

Looking up the germline V gene yields CDR1 MDHEN and CDR2 SYDVKM. There are 16 amino acids in the CDR3, from cysteine to phenylalanine inclusive. Only CDR3 DNA is held: 48 bases, read in frame from base 1. Trimming takes 4 bases from V and 3 bases from J, and the germline ends sit 15 bases apart. The sample's time point, from its label and the paper: sample taken at primary tumor resection. Whole RNA extracted from tumor and nontumor lung tissue, or from cryopreserved PBMC samples, was used for TCR sequencing without cell sorting. Donors were some 67 patients with early-stage, untreated non-small cell lung cancer from the lung TRACERx cohort. Only patients with enough RNA available from two or more tumor regions were chosen for TCR sequencing. There are a few counts of this clonotype. No antigen is known for it. Qualities for individual bases were not recorded, and no much larger clone is one base off. Because the library targeted alpha chains, this beta chain is an off-target read whose size means little.

The library was built by means of 5' RACE. The instrument given in TCRdb is NextSeq 500. The TCR library protocol attached a unique molecular identifier to each TCR cDNA molecule to allow correction of PCR and sequencing errors. On the study's bioinformatics: TCR identification, UMI-based error correction and CDR3 extraction were performed with Decombinator tools. Expanded TCRs were defined as those above a frequency of 2 per 1,000, corresponding to the top 1% of the tumor frequency distribution. Each repertoire was subsampled 100 times to 5,000 TCRs, after which Renyi diversity was computed with the R vegan package. CDR3 similarity networks were built from amino acid triplet string-kernel similarity, with CDR3s being connected when pairwise similarity was above 0.82. TCRdb reran the public reads through fastp at Q25 and MiXCR, keeping productive beta chains. Rows merge per CDR3 protein into single entries with the most common DNA and genes. The V and J calls shown here were made by TCRdb, not taken from the authors' results. This sample lists 4,000 to 5,000 distinct CDR3 sequences; 20% to 25% were detected once. The ten largest clonotypes hold around 25% of the sample.

This chain is built from TRBV28 and TRBJ2-2; the D gene is perhaps TRBD1, from 6 matching bases. The clonotype comes from a female donor with early-stage non-small cell lung cancer. This specimen was PBMCs, taken at surgery. The DNA is TGTGCCAGCAGTTCTCTTCGACAGGTTGACACCGGGGAGCTGTTTTTT. This codes for CASSSLRQVDTGELFF.